This T cell receptor (beta chain) derives from a study of shared clonotypes between healthy human individuals. Libraries were prepared by immunoSEQ multiplex PCR; TCRdb keeps only in-frame clonotypes and omits some of them. The table shows more than 600,000 clones, with about 90% occurring only once. The CDR3 has 17 amino acids. Looked up from germline, CDR1 is SNHLY and CDR2 is FYNNEI. The trim removed 1 base at V and 5 bases at J, leaving 11 bases unmatched. As defined, naive CD8 cells were CD45RO-negative and positively selected for CCR7, with terminally differentiated effector memory CD45RA+ cells excluded.

This clonotype was obtained from a man aged 25 to 40 in good health. What was sequenced was naive CD8+ T cells sorted from blood. This chain joins TRBV2 and TRBJ2-5; 9 nucleotides agree with TRBD1. CDR3 DNA: TGTGCCAGCAGTGAAGAAGGCGACAGGGGGTGGATTGAGACCCAGTACTTC. Encoded protein: CASSEEGDRGWIETQYF.